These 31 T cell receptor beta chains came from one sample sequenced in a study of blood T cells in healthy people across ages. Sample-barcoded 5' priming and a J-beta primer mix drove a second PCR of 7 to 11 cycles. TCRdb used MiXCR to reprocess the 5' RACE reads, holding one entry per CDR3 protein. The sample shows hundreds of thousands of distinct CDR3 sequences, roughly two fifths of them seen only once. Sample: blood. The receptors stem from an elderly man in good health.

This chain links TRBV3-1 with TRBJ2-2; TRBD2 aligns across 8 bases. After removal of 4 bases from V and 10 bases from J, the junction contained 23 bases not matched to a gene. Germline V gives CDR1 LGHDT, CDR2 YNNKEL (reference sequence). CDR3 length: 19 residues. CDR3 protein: CASSRRTLGTRGYRLELFF. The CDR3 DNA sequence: TGTGCCAGCAGCCGACGGACTTTAGGGACTAGGGGGTACCGGCTGGAGCTGTTTTTT.

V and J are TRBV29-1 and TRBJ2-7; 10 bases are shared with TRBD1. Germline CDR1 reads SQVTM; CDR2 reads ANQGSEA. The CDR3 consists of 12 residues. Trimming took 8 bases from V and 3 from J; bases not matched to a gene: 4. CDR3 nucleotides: TGCAGCTCCCGGACAGGGGGCTACGAGCAGTACTTC. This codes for CSSRTGGYEQYF.

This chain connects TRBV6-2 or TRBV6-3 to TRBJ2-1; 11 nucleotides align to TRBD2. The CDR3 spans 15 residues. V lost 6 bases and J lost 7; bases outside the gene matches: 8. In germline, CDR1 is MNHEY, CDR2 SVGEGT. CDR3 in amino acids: CASRVAGGPGNEQFF. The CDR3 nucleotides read TGTGCCAGCAGGGTAGCGGGAGGGCCTGGGAATGAGCAGTTCTTC.

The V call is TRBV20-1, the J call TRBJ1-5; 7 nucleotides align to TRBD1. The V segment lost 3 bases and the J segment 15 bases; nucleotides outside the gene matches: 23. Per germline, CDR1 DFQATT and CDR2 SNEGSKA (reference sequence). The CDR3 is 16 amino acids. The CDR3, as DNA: TGCAGTGCTAGGACTACATACGGGACAGACATGATATCGCGGCATTTT. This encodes CSARTTYGTDMISRHF.

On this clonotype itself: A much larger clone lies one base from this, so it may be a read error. This CDR3 is CASNLNRGRSSGYTF. The CDR3 DNA is TGTGCCAGCAACCTCAACAGGGGGCGAAGTTCGGGCTACACCTTC. The rearrangement joins TRBV3-1 to TRBJ1-2; 9 positions agree with TRBD1. The germline CDR1 and CDR2 sequences are LGHDT and YNNKEL (reference sequence). The CDR3 contains 15 residues. The V gene end was trimmed by 7 bases and the J gene end by 8 bases; junction bases not matched to a gene: 14.

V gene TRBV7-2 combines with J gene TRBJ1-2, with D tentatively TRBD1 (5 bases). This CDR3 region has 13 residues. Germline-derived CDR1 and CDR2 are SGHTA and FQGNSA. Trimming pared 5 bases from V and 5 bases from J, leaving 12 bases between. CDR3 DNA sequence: TGTGCCAGCAGCACGGGACCCTTATATGGCTACACCTTC. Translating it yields CASSTGPLYGYTF.

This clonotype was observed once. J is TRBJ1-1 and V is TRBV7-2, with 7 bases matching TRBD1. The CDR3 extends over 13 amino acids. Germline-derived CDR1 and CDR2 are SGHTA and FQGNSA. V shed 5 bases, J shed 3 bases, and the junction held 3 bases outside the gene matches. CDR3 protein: CASSRDSYTEAFF. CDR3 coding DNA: TGTGCCAGCAGCCGGGACAGCTACACTGAAGCTTTCTTT.

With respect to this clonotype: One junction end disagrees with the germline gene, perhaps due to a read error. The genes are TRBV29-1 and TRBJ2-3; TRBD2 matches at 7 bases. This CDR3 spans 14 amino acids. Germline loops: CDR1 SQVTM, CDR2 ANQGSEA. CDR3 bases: TGCGGCGTCCACGTGTCTAGCGGAGCATATACGCAGTATTTT. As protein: CGVHVSSGAYTQYF.

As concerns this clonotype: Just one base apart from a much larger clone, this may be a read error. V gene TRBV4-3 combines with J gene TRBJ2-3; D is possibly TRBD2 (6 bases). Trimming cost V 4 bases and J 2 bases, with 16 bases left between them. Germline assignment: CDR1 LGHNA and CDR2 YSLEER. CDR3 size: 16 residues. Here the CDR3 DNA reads TGCGCCAGCAGCCCGGAGGGGCAGGGACTCACAGATACGCAGTATTTT. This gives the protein CASSPEGQGLTDTQYF.

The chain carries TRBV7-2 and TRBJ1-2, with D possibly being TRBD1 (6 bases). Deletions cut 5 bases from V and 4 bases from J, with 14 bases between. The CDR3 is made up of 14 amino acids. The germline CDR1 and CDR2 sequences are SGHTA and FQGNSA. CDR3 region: CASSPHETGYGYTF. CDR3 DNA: TGTGCCAGCAGCCCACACGAGACAGGCTATGGCTACACCTTC.

In nucleotides, the CDR3 is TGCAGCGGCGCGGTGGGAACGCACACTGAAGCTTTCTTT. This sequence encodes CSGAVGTHTEAFF. The V gene is TRBV20-1, the J gene TRBJ1-1; D unresolved. Per the germline V gene, CDR1 is DFQATT and CDR2 is SNEGSKA (reference sequence). This CDR3 has 13 amino acids.

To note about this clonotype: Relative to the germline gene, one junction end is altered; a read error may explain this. CDR3 sequence: CASSPTTGGAEKLFF. CDR3 nucleotide sequence: TGTGCTAGCAGCCCAACGACAGGGGGGGCGGAAAAACTGTTTTTT. J is TRBJ1-4 and V is TRBV12-3 or TRBV12-4; 9 bases match TRBD1. The CDR3 has 15 amino acids.

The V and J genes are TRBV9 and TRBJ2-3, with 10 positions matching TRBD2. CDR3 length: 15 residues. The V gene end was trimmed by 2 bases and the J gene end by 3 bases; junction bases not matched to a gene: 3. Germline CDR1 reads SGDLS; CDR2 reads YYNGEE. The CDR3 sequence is CASSVASGGTDTQYF. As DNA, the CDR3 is TGTGCCAGCAGCGTGGCTAGCGGGGGTACAGATACGCAGTATTTT.

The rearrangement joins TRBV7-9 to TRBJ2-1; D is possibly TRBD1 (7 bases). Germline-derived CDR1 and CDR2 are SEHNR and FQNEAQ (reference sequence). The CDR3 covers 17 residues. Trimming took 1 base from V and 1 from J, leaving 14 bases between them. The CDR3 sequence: CASSLGPAGGSYNEQFF. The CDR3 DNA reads TGTGCCAGCAGCTTAGGCCCCGCAGGGGGGTCCTACAATGAGCAGTTCTTC.

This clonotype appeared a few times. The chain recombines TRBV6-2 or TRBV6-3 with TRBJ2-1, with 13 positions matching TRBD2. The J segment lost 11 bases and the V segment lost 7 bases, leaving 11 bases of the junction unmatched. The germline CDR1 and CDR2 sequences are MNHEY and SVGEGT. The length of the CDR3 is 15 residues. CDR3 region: CASTDGTSGTDKQFF. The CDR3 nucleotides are TGTGCCAGCACCGACGGGACTAGCGGGACCGACAAGCAGTTCTTC.

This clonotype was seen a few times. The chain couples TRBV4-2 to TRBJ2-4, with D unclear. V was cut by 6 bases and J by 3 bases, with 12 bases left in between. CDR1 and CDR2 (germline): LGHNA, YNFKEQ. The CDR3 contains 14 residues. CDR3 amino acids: CASRGGGGKNIQYF. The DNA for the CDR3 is TGTGCCAGCAGAGGCGGTGGTGGCAAAAACATTCAGTACTTC.

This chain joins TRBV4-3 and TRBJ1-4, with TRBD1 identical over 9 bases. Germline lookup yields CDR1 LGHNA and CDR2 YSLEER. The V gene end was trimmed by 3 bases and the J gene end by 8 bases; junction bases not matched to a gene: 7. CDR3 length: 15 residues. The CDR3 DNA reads TGCGCCAGCAGCCACCTACAGGGGGCAAGGGAAAAACTGTTTTTT. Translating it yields CASSHLQGAREKLFF.

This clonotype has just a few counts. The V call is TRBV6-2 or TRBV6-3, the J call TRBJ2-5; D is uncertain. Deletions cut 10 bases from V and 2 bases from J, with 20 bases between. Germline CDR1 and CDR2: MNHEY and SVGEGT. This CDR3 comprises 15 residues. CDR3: CATPIPIRTQETQYF. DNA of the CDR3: TGTGCCACTCCGATACCTATCAGAACTCAAGAGACCCAGTACTTC.

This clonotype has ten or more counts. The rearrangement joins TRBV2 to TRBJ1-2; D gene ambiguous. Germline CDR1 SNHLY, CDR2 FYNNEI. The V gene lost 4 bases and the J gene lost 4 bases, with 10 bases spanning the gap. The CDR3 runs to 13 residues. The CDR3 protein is CASSARGSYGYTF. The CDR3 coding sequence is TGTGCCAGCAGTGCTCGAGGTTCCTATGGCTACACCTTC.

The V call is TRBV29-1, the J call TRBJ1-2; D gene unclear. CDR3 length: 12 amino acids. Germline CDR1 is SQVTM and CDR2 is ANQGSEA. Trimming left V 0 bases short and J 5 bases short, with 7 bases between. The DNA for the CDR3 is TGCAGCGTTGAAGATGAGCTATATGGCTACACCTTC. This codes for CSVEDELYGYTF.

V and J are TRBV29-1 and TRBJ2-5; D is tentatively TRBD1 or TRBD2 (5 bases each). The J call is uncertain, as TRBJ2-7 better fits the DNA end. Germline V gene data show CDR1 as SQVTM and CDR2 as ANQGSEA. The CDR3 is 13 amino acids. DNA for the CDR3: TGCAGCGTTGATGTCCGGGGCCTCGGCGAGCAGTACTTC. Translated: CSVDVRGLGEQYF.

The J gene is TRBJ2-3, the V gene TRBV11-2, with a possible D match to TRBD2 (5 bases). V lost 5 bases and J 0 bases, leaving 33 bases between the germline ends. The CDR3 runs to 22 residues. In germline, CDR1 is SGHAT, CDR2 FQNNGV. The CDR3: CASSRTTQEATPPKASTDTQYF. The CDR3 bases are TGTGCCAGCAGCCGAACTACCCAGGAGGCGACTCCTCCAAAAGCTAGCACAGATACGCAGTATTTT.

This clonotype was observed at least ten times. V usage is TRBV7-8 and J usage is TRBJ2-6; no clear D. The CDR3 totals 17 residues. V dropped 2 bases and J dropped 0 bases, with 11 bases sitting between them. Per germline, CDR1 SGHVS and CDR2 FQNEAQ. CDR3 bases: TGTGCCAGCAGCTTAAAGAGACAAACCTCTGGGGCCAACGTCCTGACTTTC. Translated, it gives CASSLKRQTSGANVLTF. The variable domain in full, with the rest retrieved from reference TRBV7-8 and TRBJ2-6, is GAGVSQSPRYKVAKRGQDVALRCDPISGHVSLFWYQQALGQGPEFLTYFQNEAQLDKSGLPSDRFFAERPEGSVSTLKIQRTQQEDSAVYLCASSLKRQTSGANVLTFGAGSRLTVL.

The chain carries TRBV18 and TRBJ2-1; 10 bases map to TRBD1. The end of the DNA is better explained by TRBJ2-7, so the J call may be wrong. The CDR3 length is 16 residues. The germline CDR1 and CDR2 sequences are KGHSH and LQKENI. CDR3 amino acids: CASSPIVGQGTYEQYF. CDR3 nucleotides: TGTGCCAGCTCACCTATTGTGGGACAGGGGACCTACGAGCAGTACTTC.

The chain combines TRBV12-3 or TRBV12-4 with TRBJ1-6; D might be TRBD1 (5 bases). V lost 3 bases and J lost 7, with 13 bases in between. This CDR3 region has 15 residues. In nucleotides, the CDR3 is TGTGCCAGCAGTTTTGGGGGAGTCGTCAATTCACCCCTCCACTTT. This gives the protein CASSFGGVVNSPLHF.

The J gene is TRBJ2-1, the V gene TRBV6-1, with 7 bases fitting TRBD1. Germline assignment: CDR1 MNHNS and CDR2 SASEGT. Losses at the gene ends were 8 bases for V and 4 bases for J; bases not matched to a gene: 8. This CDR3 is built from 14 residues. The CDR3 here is CASWGDREYNEQFF. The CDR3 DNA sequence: TGTGCCAGCTGGGGAGACAGGGAGTACAATGAGCAGTTCTTC.

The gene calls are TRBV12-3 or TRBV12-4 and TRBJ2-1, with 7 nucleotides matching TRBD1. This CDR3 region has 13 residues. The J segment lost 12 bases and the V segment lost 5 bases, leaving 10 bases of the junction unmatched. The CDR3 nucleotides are TGTGCCAGCAGTGTAGTAAGGGGGCTCCGGCAGTTCTTC. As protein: CASSVVRGLRQFF.

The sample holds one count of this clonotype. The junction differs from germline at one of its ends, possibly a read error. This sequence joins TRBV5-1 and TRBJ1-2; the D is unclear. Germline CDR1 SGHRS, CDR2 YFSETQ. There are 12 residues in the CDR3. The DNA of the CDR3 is TGCGCCCGCAGCGCTGAAGAATATGGCTACACCTTC. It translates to CARSAEEYGYTF.

CDR3 residues: CASSRMGEPPLHF. CDR3 coding DNA: TGCGCCAGCAGCCGAATGGGGGAGCCACCCCTCCACTTT. This chain joins TRBV5-1 and TRBJ1-6; D might be TRBD1 (5 bases). The germline CDR1 and CDR2 sequences are SGHRS and YFSETQ. The CDR3 length is 13 residues. The V end lost 4 bases, the J end lost 11 bases, and 13 bases lay between the germline ends. The variable domain in full, completed from reference TRBV5-1 and TRBJ1-6, reads KAGVTQTPRYLIKTRGQQVTLSCSPISGHRSVSWYQQTPGQGLQFLFEYFSETQRNKGNFPGRFSGRQFSNSRSEMNVSTLELGDSALYLCASSRMGEPPLHFGNGTRLTVT.

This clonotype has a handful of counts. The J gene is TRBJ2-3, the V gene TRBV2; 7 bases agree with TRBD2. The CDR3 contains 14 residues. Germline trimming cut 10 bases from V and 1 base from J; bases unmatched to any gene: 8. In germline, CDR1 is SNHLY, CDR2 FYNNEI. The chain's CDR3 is CAIDLAGRTDTQYF. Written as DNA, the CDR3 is TGTGCCATCGATTTAGCGGGCCGCACAGATACGCAGTATTTT.

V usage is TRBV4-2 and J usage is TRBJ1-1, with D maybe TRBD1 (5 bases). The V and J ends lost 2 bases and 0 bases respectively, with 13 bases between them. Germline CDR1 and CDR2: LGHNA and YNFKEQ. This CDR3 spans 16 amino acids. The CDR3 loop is CASSQLSGLMNTEAFF. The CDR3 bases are TGTGCCAGCAGCCAACTTTCAGGGCTTATGAACACTGAAGCTTTCTTT.